What follows describes a single T cell receptor beta chain. What it binds is unknown. Original processing notes: Because ImmunoSEQ provided only junction sequences with no quality scores, the filtering differed. Sequencing was performed with immunoSEQ multiplex PCR; in TCRdb, only in-frame clones are kept and a portion is missing. The V and J calls and clone size come from that table; D and trimming were worked out from the DNA. The sample comprises approximately 500,000 clones, 96% of which are singletons, and 0.05% to 0.07% rests with the top ten. These data originate in a study of shared clonotypes between healthy human individuals. Points from the study as a whole: What limited the represented genetic and exposure-history diversity was the small number of donors.

V lost 0 bases to trimming and J lost 4 bases, with 9 bases between them. The V gene's germline CDR1 is SGDLS and CDR2 YYNGEE. The CDR3 sequence is 14 residues long. The sequencing sample was made of naive CD4+ T cells sorted from blood. The subset was: CD45RA+ positively selected. This chain uses TRBV9 with TRBJ2-3; D is unclear. The sequence came from a woman between 25 and 40 years old in good health. The CDR3 is CASSVESWPDTQYF. Written as DNA, the CDR3 is TGTGCCAGCAGCGTAGAGTCCTGGCCAGATACGCAGTATTTT.